Described below is a single TCR beta chain sequence and its context. In terms of age and location, participants ranged from about 18 to 95 years and lived in about two dozen US areas. Cohorts were based on clinical histories the participants reported. Original processing methods: Reference gene primers were amplified, and this amplification served to estimate nucleated cell counts. The assay was immunoSEQ multiplex PCR, and TCRdb's table has in-frame clones only and misses some. V, J and clone size reflect that table, while D and trimming were determined from the DNA. The repertoire holds approximately 230,000 clones, with just over 90% as singletons. This CDR3 has 15 amino acids. Germline-derived CDR1 and CDR2 are LNHDA and SQIVND (reference sequence). V gave up 6 bases and J gave up 1 base, with 13 bases separating them. The sample belongs to a study of blood T cell repertoires in COVID-19. As for the study in general: PBMCs, B-cell-depleted T cells, or T cells were the source of the cDNA or gDNA that made up the material.

This sequence was found in a woman aged 18-29 years who had recovered from COVID-19. The genes are TRBV19 and TRBJ1-5; perhaps TRBD1 as D (6 bases). The sequencing input was PBMCs or T cells enriched from blood (not recorded which). The CDR3 DNA reads TGTGCCAGTAGAAAGACAGGCAGAAGCAATCAGCCCCAGCATTTT. Residues: CASRKTGRSNQPQHF.